This T cell receptor (beta chain) was obtained from a study of cytomegalovirus exposure and HLA in healthy donors listed by TCRdb under 2017. About the full investigation: In an earlier analysis of about 560 of the donors, 276 Gb of sequence data and 95 million to 130 million unique TCR beta sequences from roughly 200 million T cells were reported. Approximately 300 gigabases of sequencing data and approximately 92 million unique TCR sequences made up an early release that covered over 550 HLA-typed donors. The genetic ancestry cluster associated with self-reported Caucasian donors included about four fifths of the approximately 430 genotyped donors. The study aimed to test whether signatures of past pathogen exposure could be identified by cataloging public T cell receptors. The study profiled the T cell repertoires of around 700 subjects by immunosequencing and related them to cytomegalovirus serostatus. Besides the first cohort of around 700 subjects, a separate validation cohort made up of over 95 different subjects was used. To predict cytomegalovirus infection status, the study brought together high-throughput TCR immunosequencing, statistical association of individual TCRs with disease status, and machine learning. In a later analysis, previously published TCR beta repertoires from 550 to 700 donors were re-analyzed and high-resolution HLA genotyping was added so that TCR occurrence patterns could be studied. In the later analysis, no new phenotypic data were used to find candidate immune exposures; instead, reliance was placed on TCR beta sequences and their occurrence across donors. An earlier analysis of 587 of the donors applied high-throughput TCR beta sequencing to assess whether each TCR beta V gene segment acted as functional or pseudogenic. Donor age, sex, ethnicity and CMV serostatus were collected together with the repertoire data. A later genetic analysis took genome-wide SNP genotypes for about 55% of the roughly 700 donors and used that subset as a discovery cohort. Every discovery cohort repertoire had been produced on one sequencing platform. HLA typing included class I and class II loci at four-digit resolution. Typing coverage varied by locus: roughly 620-630 donors for A, B, C, DRB1 and DQB1; approximately 500 for DQA1; nearly 610 for DPA1; roughly 450 for DPB1. Four to six DR-DQ haplotypes were handled as single units for association and clustering, since linkage in the cohort was strong. Among some 400 genotyped donors of the cohort, an average of roughly 230,000 unique TCR beta nucleotide sequences was sequenced per donor, of which approximately 19% were non-productive. Here is what the overall study found, with its caveats: In an earlier analysis of 587 of the donors, most TCR beta V segments were observed in productive rearrangements about 90% or about 30% of the time, broadly matching IMGT annotations. Strong co-occurrence of HLA alleles, especially DR and DQ, made assigning TCR associations to individual alleles difficult. A later analysis found that HLA-associated TCR beta chains were more clonally expanded and had lower generation probabilities than equally common non-associated chains. According to the authors, the approach could potentially be generalized to other disease states and immunological phenotypes. The sequencing pipeline was judged likely to have produced a cluster of highly shared sequence variants as a technical artifact. In a later genetic analysis, fewer N-insertions in productive TCRs were reported among donors in an Asian-associated ancestry cluster than the roughly 700-donor mean. A later analysis found that TCR association rates varied across HLA loci, with DRB1 alleles showing the most associated TCRs and HLA-C alleles the fewest. In the study, about 150 TCR beta chains were listed as associated with cytomegalovirus. Specific HLA alleles were associated with 15,000 to 20,000 TCR beta sequences at a false discovery rate of 0.05 in a later analysis. According to a later analysis, parvovirus B19, influenza, CMV and Epstein-Barr virus appeared linked to several top co-occurrence clusters. A further reported finding was that TCR beta sequences accurately predicted the HLA-A and HLA-B alleles for most subjects in the first cohort. Because some donors lacked HLA typing at each locus, the association tests relied only on the typed subset. CMV serostatus was the only immune exposure information available for the cohort. Correlated functional status among segregating V segments might reflect linkage disequilibrium, but an unknown experimental factor could not be ruled out. Most TCR sequences were observed very rarely across donors, whereas some public TCRs were present in many individuals. Roughly uniform sequencing depth across donors was assumed in presence/absence analyses, although this assumption may not hold. In vitro tests confirmed that three of the cytomegalovirus-associated TCR beta chains recognize cytomegalovirus antigens. According to a later analysis, most CMV-associated TCR beta chains appeared to be HLA-restricted, and the HLA associations seemed to be driven largely by CMV exposure. This cohort had only TCR beta chains sequenced, and the lack of alpha or paired-chain data limited which features could be detected. The classifier was reported to diagnose cytomegalovirus status with high specificity and sensitivity in both the original cohort and the validation cohort. Because the 87-base-pair reads could not distinguish some IMGT-functional V segments, including TRBV6-2 and TRBV6-3, those segments were excluded. An association between a missense DCLRE1C variant and V-gene and J-gene trimming of TCR beta chains was found in a later genetic analysis and replicated in an independent cohort. Because counts were too low, more than 15 rarely observed V segments, including chromosome 9 orphons, were excluded from the earlier analysis of roughly 580 of the donors.

The library relied on the immunoSEQ multiplex PCR assay. A mixture of 60 forward primers for TCR Vbeta segments and 13 reverse primers for TCR Jbeta segments was used in the multiplex PCR. The CDR3 region of rearranged TCR beta genes was amplified from genomic DNA with a multiplex PCR assay. The amplified TCR beta libraries were sequenced on the Illumina HiSeq System as 87-base-pair reads. In the original analysis: In a later analysis, some 80 million unique TCR beta chains were counted across the approximately 640 repertoires, and roughly 10 million of these chains were shared by at least two donors. To remove PCR and sequencing errors, raw reads were error-corrected and collapsed into unique sequences using a nearest-neighbor algorithm that merged closely related sequences. CDR3 sequences were aligned to IMGT reference sequences to assign V, D and J gene segments. For a sequence to be retained, at least a six-nucleotide match to both a V gene segment and a J gene segment was required. Rearrangements were called productive when the CDR3 lacked stop codons and stayed in frame with V and J; all others were non-productive. CDR3 was defined by IMGT convention, running from the second conserved V-encoded cysteine to the conserved J-encoded phenylalanine. Sequences without an unambiguous match to a single V gene segment were excluded from the earlier analysis of about 640 of the donors. In an earlier analysis of 587 of the donors, V segments were called functional above 56.7% productive rearrangements and were called segregating when the between-donor standard deviation exceeded 5%. To diagnose cytomegalovirus status from the catalog of TCR beta chain sequences, a statistical classification framework was built. In a later analysis, V and J genes were assigned by comparing TCR nucleotide sequences against IMGT/GENE-DB human TR gene sequences. The TCRdist pipeline was used in a later analysis to assign CDR3 sequences and most-parsimonious VDJ recombination scenarios. In a later analysis, every TCR beta chain was defined by the combination of its CDR3 amino acid sequence and its V-gene family, and reads without a unique V-gene family were dropped. As a way to deal with suspected cross-contamination and a sequencing artifact, a later analysis dropped more than 500 nucleotide sequences that were highly shared and had low generation probability. For each public chain, a later analysis derived a clonal expansion index from normalized ranks of inferred template counts within each repertoire. Generation probabilities in a later analysis came from a VDJ recombination model fitted to out-of-frame rearrangements, and those results were checked against IGoR. A later analysis scored TCR-TCR, TCR-HLA and TCR-CMV co-occurrence with hypergeometric tests, applying a repertoire-size bias correction to TCR pairs. False discovery rates were estimated in a later analysis by permuting HLA or CMV assignments 20 times. In a later analysis, co-occurring TCRs were grouped with DBSCAN, and TCRdist sequence similarity was added when clustering was performed within HLA-allele-positive subsets. For co-occurrence clustering, repertoires with fewer than 30,000 or more than 120,000 public chains were excluded, along with five repertoires with anomalous nucleotide sharing. What TCRdb holds here is the immuneACCESS table cut down to in-frame rearrangements. Part of the clones is not present; checked against another copy, under half of the missing clones reflect an unresolved V gene, and the others are unexplained. D and trimming come from the DNA, and the V and J calls and clone size come from that table. The sample has approximately 260,000 clones on record, about 90% of them singletons. Approximately 1.5% of the sample is held by the ten biggest clonotypes.

The cohort comprised more than 550 healthy bone marrow donors. All cohort members were sampled while nominally healthy, although unrecorded immune exposures were likely present. The donor was CMV seronegative and belonged to the group of 350 to 400 seronegative cohort members. A peripheral blood sample was provided by each donor, and peripheral blood mononuclear cells were used for TCR beta sequencing. Genomic DNA extraction from the blood cell samples was performed with the Qiagen DNeasy Blood Extraction Kit. Turning to this clone: No cognate antigen has been identified for it. No quality values exist for individual bases; no much larger clone is one base distant.

V is reduced by 3 bases and J by 9 bases, leaving a spacing of 13 bases between them. The CDR3, from cysteine to phenylalanine, totals 13 residues. Only the CDR3 DNA stays, 39 bases, in frame from base 1. In the germline V gene, CDR1 corresponds to SGDLS and CDR2 to YYNGEE. The rearrangement joined TRBV9 to TRBJ1-5, and the D gene may be TRBD1, 5 bases matching. Material for sequencing was PBMCs. The TCR was taken from a girl between 2 and 10 years old in good health and CMV-seronegative. The nucleotides read TGTGCCAGCAGCGGGGACGGGGGAGGGCCCCAGCATTTT. The resulting protein is CASSGDGGGPQHF.